A single sample gave rise to the 29 T cell receptor beta chains below, sequenced in a study of blood T cells in healthy people across ages. A second PCR of 7 to 11 cycles used a sample-barcoded 5' primer and a J-beta primer mix. TCRdb re-called the 5' RACE reads with MiXCR, one entry per CDR3 protein. This table has 750,000 to 950,000 distinct CDR3 sequences, 50% to 65% appearing once. Sequencing was done on a sample of blood. Every receptor here comes from a man older than 75 in good health.

The CDR3 nucleotides are TGTGCCAGCAGCCGACGGACTAGCATGGGGCTAGCCAAAAACATTCAGTACTTC. It codes for CASSRRTSMGLAKNIQYF. The rearrangement uses TRBV7-2 and TRBJ2-4; 8 bases match TRBD2. Trimming took 5 bases from V and 0 from J; bases not matched to a gene: 12. CDR3 length: 18 residues. The germline gives CDR1 SGHTA, CDR2 FQGNSA.

The rearrangement uses TRBV20-1 and TRBJ1-2; maybe TRBD1 (6 bases). V lost 1 base, J lost 2 bases, and 11 bases lay in between. The CDR3 has 14 amino acids. Germline V gene sequence: CDR1 DFQATT, CDR2 SNEGSKA (reference sequence). The DNA of the CDR3 is TGCAGTGCTAGAGGCGGACAGAGAAACTATGGCTACACCTTC. It encodes CSARGGQRNYGYTF.

Notes on this clonotype: A read error may produce the germline difference seen at one junction end. The chain uses TRBV6-1 and TRBJ2-3; D gene ambiguous. The V gene's germline CDR1 is MNHNS and CDR2 SASEGT. The CDR3 totals 12 residues. The CDR3 bases are TGTGCCGGCAGTGAAAGGCTAGGTACGCAGTATTTT. Protein sequence: CAGSERLGTQYF.

The chain uses TRBV20-1 and TRBJ2-7, with D tentatively TRBD2 (7 bases). The CDR3 loop spans 15 amino acids. Germline lookup yields CDR1 DFQATT and CDR2 SNEGSKA (reference sequence). V gave up 0 bases and J gave up 6 bases, with 18 bases separating them. The CDR3 region has the DNA TGCAGTGCTAGAGATGTGTCGGGGGGCAGGGGCGAGCAGTACTTC. Protein product: CSARDVSGGRGEQYF.

The chain uses TRBV29-1 and TRBJ2-1; TRBD2 aligns across 10 bases. The CDR3 is 16 amino acids. In germline, CDR1 is SQVTM, CDR2 ANQGSEA. Trimming took 3 bases from V and 9 from J; bases not matched to a gene: 14. DNA of the CDR3: TGCAGCGTTGACCCGACTAGCGGGTTAGTCGGTTTTGAGCAGTTCTTC. Protein: CSVDPTSGLVGFEQFF.

The table lists this clonotype with a few counts. The CDR3 region is CAKINRGIVPNEQFF. CDR3 coding DNA: TGTGCCAAGATAAACCGGGGGATAGTCCCGAATGAGCAGTTCTTC. The V gene is TRBV2, the J gene TRBJ2-1, with a possible D match to TRBD2 (6 bases). V gave up 10 bases and J gave up 7 bases, with 23 bases separating them. This CDR3 region has 15 residues. Germline loops: CDR1 SNHLY, CDR2 FYNNEI.

The chain joins TRBV28 to TRBJ2-3, with D perhaps matching TRBD1 or TRBD2 (5 bases each). V was shortened by 5 bases and J by 7 bases, with 13 bases between the two germline ends. The CDR3 sequence is 13 residues long. CDR1 is MDHEN and CDR2 is SYDVKM in the germline V gene. CDR3 nucleotides: TGTGCCAGCAGTCCCCCCGGGACCAATACGCAGTATTTT. It specifies CASSPPGTNTQYF.

The rearrangement joins TRBV5-1 to TRBJ1-2; the match to TRBD1 covers 9 bases. Germline CDR1 reads SGHRS; CDR2 reads YFSETQ. The junction had 7 bases not matched to a gene; V was cut back by 4 bases and J by 6 bases. The CDR3 has 14 amino acids. The CDR3, as DNA: TGCGCCAGCAGCAAGGACAGGGGACGAGATGGCTACACCTTC. It is translated as CASSKDRGRDGYTF.

This sequence joins TRBV6-5 and TRBJ2-4; D could derive from TRBD1 or TRBD2 (5 bases each). The germline V gene encodes CDR1 MNHEY and CDR2 SVGAGI. The V end was cut by 4 bases, the J end by 9 bases, with 16 bases between. The CDR3 has 14 amino acids. This CDR3 reads CASSSHRRSPIQYF. As DNA, the CDR3 is TGTGCCAGCAGTTCCCACAGGAGGTCACCCATTCAGTACTTC.

This clonotype came up a few times. The rearrangement joins TRBV18 to TRBJ2-1, with D unclear. The CDR3 runs 13 residues. Trimming shortened V by 4 bases and J by 3 bases, and 7 bases separated the two germline ends. Germline CDR1 and CDR2: KGHSH and LQKENI. CDR3 DNA: TGTGCCAGCTCACTCGATCTCTACAATGAGCAGTTCTTC. The encoded protein is CASSLDLYNEQFF.

This sequence joins TRBV7-9 and TRBJ1-4; TRBD1 matches 8 bases. The length of the CDR3 is 14 residues. Germline V CDR1 and CDR2: SEHNR, FQNEAQ (reference sequence). V shed 5 bases, J shed 8 bases, and the junction held 7 bases outside the gene matches. CDR3 sequence: CASSPTGGGEKLFF. CDR3 DNA sequence: TGTGCCAGCAGCCCAACAGGGGGGGGAGAAAAACTGTTTTTT.

The chain joins TRBV6-2 or TRBV6-3 to TRBJ2-4; 7 nucleotides align to TRBD2. The CDR3 sequence is 13 residues long. V lost 8 bases and J lost 10; bases outside the gene matches: 11. The V gene's germline CDR1 is MNHEY and CDR2 SVGEGT. As DNA, the CDR3 is TGTGCCAGCGGGGGGGGAGGGCCAGGGATTCAGTACTTC. Its protein is CASGGGGPGIQYF.

The genes are TRBV20-1 and TRBJ2-1; 9 nucleotides match TRBD2. CDR1 DFQATT and CDR2 SNEGSKA come from the germline V gene (reference sequence). This CDR3 has 15 residues. Trimming at V came to 5 bases and at J to 0 bases, leaving 5 bases not matched to a gene. Written as DNA, the CDR3 is TGCAGTGCTTCCGGCGGGGGGGTCTCCTACAATGAGCAGTTCTTC. Residues: CSASGGGVSYNEQFF.

The gene calls are TRBV18 and TRBJ2-2; 12 positions agree with TRBD2. Per germline, CDR1 KGHSH and CDR2 LQKENI. Trimming at V came to 0 bases and at J to 4 bases, leaving 0 bases not matched to a gene. The CDR3 covers 16 residues. CDR3 coding DNA: TGTGCCAGCTCACCACCGGGACTAGCGGGCACCGGGGAGCTGTTTTTT. Protein sequence: CASSPPGLAGTGELFF.

The genes are TRBV6-5 and TRBJ2-3, with D possibly being TRBD2 (6 bases). Between the trimmed V and J ends, which lost 4 bases and 6 bases, there was a span of 23 bases. The CDR3 is 17 amino acids. Germline CDR1 reads MNHEY; CDR2 reads SVGAGI. The chain's CDR3 is CASSLGSGRGPWDTQYF. Written as DNA, the CDR3 is TGTGCCAGCAGTTTGGGTAGCGGACGCGGACCTTGGGATACGCAGTATTTT.

The rearrangement joins TRBV20-1 to TRBJ2-7, with 14 bases fitting TRBD2. Trimming took 1 base from V and 7 from J; bases not matched to a gene: 9. CDR1 is DFQATT, CDR2 SNEGSKA, per germline (reference sequence). The CDR3 is 16 amino acids. The CDR3 DNA reads as TGCAGTGCTAGAGGCCGGACTAGCGGGAGGCCGCATGAGCAGTACTTC. Its protein is CSARGRTSGRPHEQYF.

As DNA, the CDR3 is TGTGCCAGCAGTCCCCCTCGAGCGGGAACCTACAATGAGCAGTTCTTC. Its protein is CASSPPRAGTYNEQFF. The chain is built from TRBV12-3 or TRBV12-4 and TRBJ2-1; 7 positions match TRBD2. The junction had 9 bases not matched to a gene; V was cut back by 5 bases and J by 2 bases. CDR3 length: 16 amino acids.

This chain's CDR3 is CAISGTANEQFF. CDR3 DNA sequence: TGTGCCATCAGTGGGACTGCTAATGAGCAGTTCTTC. The chain uses TRBV10-3 and TRBJ2-1; TRBD2 is a possible D gene (5 bases). Trimming cost V 4 bases and J 7 bases, with 8 bases left between them. Germline-derived CDR1 and CDR2 are ENHRY and SYGVKD. The CDR3 extends over 12 amino acids.

This clonotype has only a few counts. The CDR3 DNA reads TGTGCCAGCAGCCGGGACGAGGTACGGTACACCTTC. This sequence encodes CASSRDEVRYTF. J is TRBJ1-2 and V is TRBV7-2, with TRBD1 as a possible D gene (5 bases). The germline gives CDR1 SGHTA, CDR2 FQGNSA. The CDR3 is 12 amino acids. V lost 5 bases to trimming and J lost 11 bases, with 15 bases between them.

The chain uses TRBV6-5 and TRBJ1-4, with D uncertain. V lost 2 bases and J lost 8, with 15 bases in between. The germline gives CDR1 MNHEY, CDR2 SVGAGI. CDR3 length equals 15 residues. The CDR3 protein is CASSYEGAFREKLFF. CDR3 DNA: TGTGCCAGCAGTTACGAGGGCGCCTTTAGAGAAAAACTGTTTTTT.

The rearrangement links TRBV29-1 to TRBJ2-4; TRBD1 or TRBD2 may be the D gene (5 bases each). The V gene's germline CDR1 is SQVTM and CDR2 ANQGSEA. The germline V and J ends were trimmed by 7 bases and 0 bases, with 10 bases remaining between them. The CDR3 is made up of 13 amino acids. CDR3 in DNA: TGCAGCGGTACAGGAGGAGCCAAAAACATTCAGTACTTC. This gives the protein CSGTGGAKNIQYF.

The chain has TRBV2 and TRBJ1-1; TRBD1 agrees at 7 bases. V gave up 6 bases and J gave up 0 bases; unmatched junction bases: 4. The germline V gene encodes CDR1 SNHLY and CDR2 FYNNEI. The CDR3 is 14 residues long. Here the CDR3 reads CASSHRGMNTEAFF. CDR3 sequence (DNA): TGTGCCAGCAGCCACAGGGGTATGAACACTGAAGCTTTCTTT.

CDR3 protein: CSARGLAGSEQFF. For the CDR3, the DNA is TGCAGTGCTAGGGGACTAGCGGGGTCTGAGCAGTTCTTC. V and J are TRBV20-1 and TRBJ2-1; 13 nucleotides line up with TRBD2. Germline loops: CDR1 DFQATT, CDR2 SNEGSKA (reference sequence). The V segment lost 3 bases and the J segment 9 bases; nucleotides outside the gene matches: 2. The CDR3 is 13 residues long.

The gene calls are TRBV5-1 and TRBJ2-5, with 8 nucleotides matching TRBD1. The J call may be wrong; the DNA end is better matched by TRBJ2-7. Germline V gives CDR1 SGHRS, CDR2 YFSETQ. This CDR3 region has 17 residues. In DNA, the CDR3 is TGCGCCAGCAGCTTGGCCGGGACAGGACGCTCGTCCTACGAGCAGTACTTC. It translates to CASSLAGTGRSSYEQYF.

This chain connects TRBV7-6 to TRBJ2-7; TRBD2 matches 10 bases. CDR1 is SGHVS, CDR2 FNYEAQ, per germline. The CDR3 is 19 residues long. V lost 3 bases to trimming and J lost 0 bases; unmatched junction nucleotides: 14. The CDR3 DNA reads as TGTGCCAGCAGCTTGGCCCCCCCAAGGGCTAGCGGGAGCTCCTACGAGCAGTACTTC. Translation gives CASSLAPPRASGSSYEQYF.

This clonotype was found a few times. This sequence joins TRBV3-1 and TRBJ2-3; D gene uncertain. The CDR3 is 13 amino acids. The germline V gene encodes CDR1 LGHDT and CDR2 YNNKEL (reference sequence). V was cut by 4 bases and J by 3 bases, with 8 bases left in between. The CDR3 bases are TGTGCCAGCAGCCCTCCCTGGACAGATACGCAGTATTTT. Encoded protein: CASSPPWTDTQYF.

A few counts support this clonotype. V is TRBV29-1 and J is TRBJ2-5; TRBD1 matches at 8 bases. Germline values: CDR1 SQVTM, CDR2 ANQGSEA. The CDR3 sequence is 15 residues long. With 6 bases clipped from V and 3 bases from J, the junction kept 12 bases outside the gene matches. The CDR3 coding sequence is TGCAGCGTCCCCCCCCAGGGGGCGGGAAAAGAGACCCAGTACTTC. This sequence encodes CSVPPQGAGKETQYF.

V is TRBV5-1 and J is TRBJ2-1, with D perhaps matching TRBD1 or TRBD2 (6 bases each). CDR1 SGHRS and CDR2 YFSETQ come from the germline V gene. The ends were cut back, 3 bases at V and 8 bases at J, with 21 bases in the middle. The CDR3 covers 16 residues. The CDR3 spells CASSSPPGGGVDEQFF. Written as DNA, the CDR3 is TGCGCCAGCAGCTCCCCTCCCGGGGGCGGGGTGGATGAGCAGTTCTTC.

The rearrangement joins TRBV3-1 to TRBJ2-3; 12 bases match TRBD2. Per the germline V gene, CDR1 is LGHDT and CDR2 is YNNKEL (reference sequence). This CDR3 is built from 17 residues. The V and J ends lost 5 bases and 9 bases, in that order; junction bases with no gene match: 15. This CDR3 is CASSGNLAGGPGGTQYF. In nucleotides, the CDR3 is TGTGCCAGCAGCGGAAACCTAGCGGGAGGGCCCGGAGGGACGCAGTATTTT.